This T cell receptor (beta chain) is drawn from a study of tumor-infiltrating lymphocytes in primary liver carcinoma. Study overall: The five patients, who were men and women, ranged in age from 30 to 69 years. Tumor staging was T1-T3 N0M0; sizes spanned about 4.2 to 11 cm across.

Study conclusions and caveats: Pairs comparing tumor with adjacent tissue or blood overlapped less than pairs drawn from tumor regions.

Co-extracting RNA and DNA was done with roughly 17-34 mg of unsorted bulk tissue as input. To note about this clonotype: What it recognizes is unknown.

A primer in the constant region served to generate TCR beta cDNA from approximately 450 ng of total RNA. Employing slightly modified ARM-PCR, three nested multiplex PCR rounds were run, and these gave rise to the TCR beta libraries. Use of TRBV1-TRBV30 forward primers with a C-beta reverse primer characterized the first two PCR rounds, which lasted ten to eleven cycles each. TCRdb reprocessed the multiplex PCR reads via MiXCR and lists one record per CDR3 protein. Of tens of thousands of distinct CDR3 sequences in the sample, roughly 77% are singletons; the top ten hold about 35%. Per the germline V gene, CDR1 is MNHEY and CDR2 is SVGAGI. This CDR3 comprises 15 residues.

The rearrangement uses TRBV6-5 and TRBJ1-5, with a tentative D call TRBD1 (5 bases). The sample taken for sequencing was tumor-adjacent normal liver tissue. This TCR derives from a middle-aged man with primary liver carcinoma and hepatitis B virus infection. The CDR3 DNA sequence: TGTGGCGGCAGAACCCTCAGGGAGGGCAATCAGCCCCAGCATTTT. Translating it yields CGGRTLREGNQPQHF.